The clone carrying this T cell receptor beta chain was seen ten or more times. Antigen unknown. This entry comes from a study of T cells in Graves' hyperthyroidism and ophthalmopathy. Whole-study findings and limits: Using 13 V-J features, a model discriminated ophthalmopathy from stable hyperthyroidism.

V was clipped by 5 bases and J by 4 bases, with 15 bases between them. This CDR3 contains 15 residues. The germline gives CDR1 ENHRY, CDR2 SYGVKD. Using RNA transcripts as the source, TCR beta CDR3 regions were amplified. HTBI primers were used for first-round RT-PCR of the TCR CDR3. Via MiXCR, TCRdb re-called the multiplex PCR reads, giving one row per CDR3 protein. The repertoire has about 130,000 distinct CDR3 sequences, 22% of them found once; the top ten carry roughly 71%. The chain is built from TRBV10-3 and TRBJ2-1; D is perhaps TRBD1 (7 bases). The sequenced material came from blood. This receptor was taken from a woman aged 45-65 years with Graves' hyperthyroidism that later progressed to Graves' ophthalmopathy. The CDR3 loop reads CAISPQGGLYNEQFF. In nucleotides, the CDR3 is TGTGCCATCAGTCCGCAGGGGGGCTTATACAATGAGCAGTTCTTC.